These T cell receptor beta chains were read from a single sample in a study of blood T cell repertoires in COVID-19. Libraries were prepared by immunoSEQ multiplex PCR; TCRdb keeps only in-frame clonotypes and omits some of them. The data contain 300,000 to 400,000 clones, roughly 88% of them singletons. The sequenced sample consisted of peripheral blood. Receptors were obtained from a woman under 40 with COVID-19, enrolled during active disease. Each CDR3 is given with its conserved first and last residue. The D gene is left open where the match is weak. Clone size appears in some rows only: once, few, many, or a class for an expanded clone.

D: -
J: TRBJ1-5
size: -
V: TRBV28
DNA: TGTGCCAGCAGTTTACGGGACACCCATCAGCCCCAGCATTTT
CDR3: CASSLRDTHQPQHF

D: TRBD2
J: TRBJ2-3
size: -
V: TRBV5-1
DNA: TGCGCCAGCAGCTCGCTGACTAGCGGGAGCACAGATACGCAGTATTTT
CDR3: CASSSLTSGSTDTQYF

D: -
J: TRBJ1-1
size: -
V: TRBV19
DNA: TGTGCCAGTAGTCCCCGAGCGGGGAACACTGAAGCTTTCTTT
CDR3: CASSPRAGNTEAFF

D: -
J: TRBJ1-5
size: once
V: TRBV30
DNA: TGTGCCTGGAGTGACAGAAATCAGCCCCAGCATTTT
CDR3: CAWSDRNQPQHF

D: -
J: TRBJ1-6
size: -
V: TRBV2
DNA: TGTGCCAGCAGTATGATTAGCTCCTATAATTCACCCCTCCACTTT
CDR3: CASSMISSYNSPLHF

D: -
J: TRBJ2-5
size: few
V: TRBV5-1
DNA: TGCGCCAGCAGCGAGCCCCCAGGGGGGTTACAAGAGACCCAGTACTTC
CDR3: CASSEPPGGLQETQYF

D: -
J: TRBJ2-7
size: -
V: TRBV7-2
DNA: TGTGCCAGCAGCTTCCGAGGGCGGGACTGGTCCTACGAGCAGTACTTC
CDR3: CASSFRGRDWSYEQYF

D: TRBD2
J: TRBJ2-3
size: -
V: TRBV28
DNA: TGTGCCAGCAGTTCACCTTCAGCGGGACGGACAGATACGCAGTATTTT
CDR3: CASSSPSAGRTDTQYF

D: -
J: TRBJ1-3
size: few
V: TRBV3-1/TRBV3-2
DNA: TGTGCCAGCAGCCAGGGGGCCTCTGGAAACACCATATATTTT
CDR3: CASSQGASGNTIYF

D: -
J: TRBJ2-5
size: -
V: TRBV11-3
DNA: TGTGCCAGCAGCTTGGGTTCAGGGGACCCCCAAGAGACCCAGTACTTC
CDR3: CASSLGSGDPQETQYF

D: -
J: TRBJ1-4
size: -
V: TRBV27
DNA: TGTGCCAGCACCCCGGGACACCTTTCTGAAAAACTGTTTTTT
CDR3: CASTPGHLSEKLFF

D: -
J: TRBJ1-6
size: -
V: TRBV5-1
DNA: TGCGCCAGCAGCTCAACTCCGACAGCCTCTAATTCACCCCTCCACTTT
CDR3: CASSSTPTASNSPLHF

D: -
J: TRBJ1-1
size: -
V: TRBV30
DNA: TGTGCCTGGAGTGTATCGGGACAAACCGAAGCTTTCTTT
CDR3: CAWSVSGQTEAFF

D: TRBD1
J: TRBJ1-1
size: -
V: TRBV9
DNA: TGTGCCAGCAGCGTAGAGGGACAGGGGTACACTGAAGCTTTCTTT
CDR3: CASSVEGQGYTEAFF

D: -
J: TRBJ2-2
size: -
V: TRBV9
DNA: TGTGCCAGCAGCGTATCAGGGAACACCGGGGAGCTGTTTTTT
CDR3: CASSVSGNTGELFF

D: TRBD1
J: TRBJ1-5
size: -
V: TRBV3-1/TRBV3-2
DNA: TGTGCCAGCAGCCAGGGTCAGGGGGATCAGCCCCAGCATTTT
CDR3: CASSQGQGDQPQHF

D: -
J: TRBJ1-5
size: once
V: TRBV6-6
DNA: TGTGCCAGCAGAAAAACAGGGATCCGGAATCAGCCCCAGCATTTT
CDR3: CASRKTGIRNQPQHF

D: -
J: TRBJ1-1
size: -
V: TRBV16
DNA: TGTGCCAGCAGCCAAATCATTAACACTGAAGCTTTCTTT
CDR3: CASSQIINTEAFF

D: TRBD1
J: TRBJ2-5
size: -
V: TRBV7-2
DNA: TGTGCCAGCAGCTCAGGGGGTCTGGGGGAGACCCAGTACTTC
CDR3: CASSSGGLGETQYF

D: -
J: TRBJ1-2
size: -
V: TRBV6-6
DNA: TGTGCCAGCAGTTACTCGAAACAGGGCGGCGGCTACACCTTC
CDR3: CASSYSKQGGGYTF

D: TRBD1
J: TRBJ2-1
size: -
V: TRBV2
DNA: TGTGCCAGCAGTGAGATCCAGGGGGCAGGGAATGAGCAGTTCTTC
CDR3: CASSEIQGAGNEQFF

D: -
J: TRBJ2-2
size: -
V: TRBV5-1
DNA: TGCGCCAGCAGCCCGAGCGAGAATAGCCGACCCGGGGAGCTGTTTTTT
CDR3: CASSPSENSRPGELFF

D: TRBD1
J: TRBJ2-7
size: -
V: TRBV5-6
DNA: TGTGCCAGCAGCTTAATGGGACAGTTTAGCTCCTACGAGCAGTACTTC
CDR3: CASSLMGQFSSYEQYF

D: -
J: TRBJ1-1
size: few
V: TRBV30
DNA: TGTGCCTGGTACCTGCCCTCGGGGATGAACACTGAAGCTTTCTTT
CDR3: CAWYLPSGMNTEAFF

D: TRBD1
J: TRBJ1-2
size: -
V: TRBV6-6
DNA: TGTGCCAGCAGAGCCGGACAGGGATATGGCTACACCTTC
CDR3: CASRAGQGYGYTF